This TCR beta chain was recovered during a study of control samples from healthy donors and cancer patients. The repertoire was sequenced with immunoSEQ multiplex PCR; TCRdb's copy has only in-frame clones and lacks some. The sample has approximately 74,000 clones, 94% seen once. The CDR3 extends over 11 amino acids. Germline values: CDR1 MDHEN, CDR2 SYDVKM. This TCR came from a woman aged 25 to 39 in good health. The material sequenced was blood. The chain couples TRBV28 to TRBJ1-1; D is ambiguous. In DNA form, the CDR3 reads TGTGTATGTGGACGGCAAGTTGAAGCTTTCTTT. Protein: CVCGRQVEAFF. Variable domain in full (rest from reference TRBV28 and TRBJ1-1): DVKVTQSSRYLVKRTGEKVFLECVQDMDHENMFWYRQDPGLGLRLIYFSYDVKMKEKGDIPEGYSVSREKKERFSLILESASTNQTSMYLCVCGRQVEAFFGQGTRLTVV.